A selection of T cell receptor beta chains follows, all from one sample in a study of T cell repertoires in cytomegalovirus infection. TCRdb re-called the reads through MiXCR, storing one row per CDR3 protein. The sample records 200,000 to 300,000 distinct CDR3 sequences, around 13% being singletons. What was sequenced was PBMCs. Receptors originate from a human donor in good health (CMV status not recorded). Some clones in this sample may be carry-over from other donors' samples. Each CDR3 is given with its conserved first and last residue. The D gene is left open where the match is weak. Size is stated for part of the rows, as once, few or many counts, or as a class when the clone is expanded.

many	TRBJ2-1	TRBV12-3/TRBV12-4	TRBD2	TGTGCCAGCACCCCCGCCCTAGCGGTGCGGAATGAGCAGTTCTTC	CASTPALAVRNEQFF
few	TRBJ2-3	TRBV20-1	NA	TGCAGTGCTATATCCGTTTCGGGGAGGGGGTCAGATACGCAGTATTTT	CSAISVSGRGSDTQYF
NA	TRBJ1-4	TRBV7-9	NA	TGTGCCAGCAGCTTAGCAGGATTTAATGAAAAACTGTTTTTT	CASSLAGFNEKLFF
NA	TRBJ2-3	TRBV20-1	NA	TGCAGTGCCCACTTTAGTGACACAGATACGCAGTATTTT	CSAHFSDTDTQYF
few	TRBJ1-2	TRBV20-1	NA	TGCAGTGCTAGTCTGAGCTCTCCTGGTCCCTATGGCTACACCTTC	CSASLSSPGPYGYTF
few	TRBJ2-1	TRBV7-3	NA	TGTGCCAGCAGCTTAGTTGGCGGCAGTATCTACAATGAGCAGTTCTTC	CASSLVGGSIYNEQFF
many	TRBJ2-2	TRBV7-2	NA	TGTGCCAGCAGAAAGGACAGCCAGAACACCGGGGAGCTGTTTTTT	CASRKDSQNTGELFF
many	TRBJ1-5	TRBV7-8	TRBD1	TGTGCCAGCAGCTTAGCGATCGGGACAGGGGTTTCGAATCAGCCCCAGCATTTT	CASSLAIGTGVSNQPQHF
many	TRBJ1-1	TRBV7-3	NA	TGTGCCAGCAGCATAGGGCCAGGCGAAGCTTTCTTT	CASSIGPGEAFF
NA	TRBJ2-5	TRBV18	NA	TGTGCCAGCTCGTCCGTCCGAGGGGGGCCCCAAGAGACCCAGTACTTC	CASSSVRGGPQETQYF
few	TRBJ2-3	TRBV20-1	TRBD2	TGCAGTGCCCCGCCTAGCGGCGTCACAGATACGCAGTATTTT	CSAPPSGVTDTQYF
many	TRBJ1-1	TRBV29-1	NA	TGCAGCGTCAAGGAACGGACTAACACTGAAGCTTTCTTT	CSVKERTNTEAFF
few	TRBJ2-1	TRBV10-3	TRBD2	TGTGCCACCGGGACTAGCGGAGAGCAGTTCTTC	CATGTSGEQFF
many	TRBJ2-1	TRBV7-8	TRBD2	TGTGCCAGCAGCTTTCGATCAACGGGGGGTTACAATGAGCAGTTCTTC	CASSFRSTGGYNEQFF
NA	TRBJ2-1	TRBV2	NA	TGTGCCAGCAGTGAAGGCAGGGACAATGAGCAGTTCTTC	CASSEGRDNEQFF
many	TRBJ2-7	TRBV7-9	TRBD2	TGTGCCAGCAGCTTTCCAACCTGGACTAGCGGTAGCTCCTACGAGCAGTACTTC	CASSFPTWTSGSSYEQYF
NA	TRBJ1-2	TRBV4-2	TRBD1	TGTGCCAGCAGCCAAACAGGGGACGGGACTAACTATGGCTACACCTTC	CASSQTGDGTNYGYTF
many	TRBJ1-2	TRBV4-1	NA	TGCGCCAGCAGCCAAGGCCCGGCGTTGGACTATGGCTACACCTTC	CASSQGPALDYGYTF
NA	TRBJ2-7	TRBV6-2/TRBV6-3	TRBD1	TGTGCCAGCAGTTTATACACCCCAGACAGGGACCACTGGGAGCAGTACTTC	CASSLYTPDRDHWEQYF
many	TRBJ1-1	TRBV4-1	TRBD1	TGCGCCAGCAGCCAAGAGGGGACAGGGCTCACTGAAGCTTTCTTT	CASSQEGTGLTEAFF
many	TRBJ1-1	TRBV7-2	NA	TGTGCCAGCAGCCCCGTAGAGTCAAGGGCCACTGAAGCTTTCTTT	CASSPVESRATEAFF
few	TRBJ1-1	TRBV4-1	NA	TGCGCCAGCAGCCAAGATATAGGAGGGGCCAACACTGAAGCTTTCTTT	CASSQDIGGANTEAFF
many	TRBJ2-7	TRBV6-6	TRBD1	TGTGCCATCTCCAAGGCGGGACAGGGGGAGCAGTACTTC	CAISKAGQGEQYF
many	TRBJ1-4	TRBV5-6	NA	TGTGCCAGCAGCTCGAGTGCGGGGGAAAAACTGTTTTTT	CASSSSAGEKLFF
many	TRBJ2-2	TRBV7-2	NA	TGTGCCAGCAGCTTGAGAGGCGCGAACACCGGGGAGCTGTTTTTT	CASSLRGANTGELFF
NA	TRBJ1-5	TRBV10-3	NA	TGTGCCATCAGTGAGGAACAGGGTCAGCCCCAGCATTTT	CAISEEQGQPQHF
many	TRBJ1-1	TRBV7-2	NA	TGTGCCAGCAGCTTAGGGCTCGGAGCTTTCTTT	CASSLGLGAFF
few	TRBJ2-5	TRBV2	NA	TGTGCCAGCCACCGGGCAGAGACCCAGTACTTC	CASHRAETQYF
NA	TRBJ2-7	TRBV19	TRBD1	TGTGCCAGTAGTGCCGCGACAGGGGCCGAGCAGTACTTC	CASSAATGAEQYF
few	TRBJ2-7	TRBV28	NA	TGTGCCAGCAGTCCGGGGATGTTAGGCTACGAGCAGTACTTC	CASSPGMLGYEQYF
NA	TRBJ1-1	TRBV18	NA	TGTGCCAGCTCATCGGAGCCAGAAATTACCTACACTGAAGCTTTCTTT	CASSSEPEITYTEAFF
many	TRBJ2-1	TRBV14	NA	TGTGCCAGCAGCCAACAAGGGGGGGGTTACAATGAGCAGTTCTTC	CASSQQGGGYNEQFF
NA	TRBJ2-4	TRBV6-2/TRBV6-3	TRBD1	TGTGCCAGCAGTTACAAGGGGGCGTCCAAAAACATTCAGTACTTC	CASSYKGASKNIQYF
many	TRBJ2-2	TRBV7-2	TRBD1	TGTGCCAGCAGCTCGGGACAGCCGAACACCGGGGAGCTGTTTTTT	CASSSGQPNTGELFF
NA	TRBJ2-5	TRBV20-1	TRBD2	TGCAGTGCTGGAGGGACTAGTTCTACTGAGACCCAGTACTTC	CSAGGTSSTETQYF
few	TRBJ2-1	TRBV14	TRBD1	TGTGCCAGCAGCCCCCGGGCAGGGGGAAACAATGAGCAGTTCTTC	CASSPRAGGNNEQFF
few	TRBJ2-3	TRBV5-5	NA	TGTGCCAGCAGCTTGCCAGACACGGAAGATACGCAGTATTTT	CASSLPDTEDTQYF
few	TRBJ2-3	TRBV15	NA	TGTGCCACCAGCAGGAAGGGGGAACGCACAGATACGCAGTATTTT	CATSRKGERTDTQYF
many	TRBJ2-7	TRBV12-3/TRBV12-4	NA	TGTGCCAGCAGTAGGGTGACAGTTTCCCATCGCACCTACGAGCAGTACTTC	CASSRVTVSHRTYEQYF
NA	TRBJ2-2	TRBV5-4	TRBD1	TGTGCCAGCAGCTTGGGGCCAGGGGGCGCGATCAACACCGGGGAGCTGTTTTTT	CASSLGPGGAINTGELFF
NA	TRBJ2-7	TRBV29-1	TRBD2	TGCAGCGTGACTAGCGGGCTCCCGGAGCAGTACTTC	CSVTSGLPEQYF
NA	TRBJ2-1	TRBV20-1	NA	TGCAGTGCTAGTGACCTGACTCGGGGCTCCTACAATGAGCAGTTCTTC	CSASDLTRGSYNEQFF
NA	TRBJ2-1	TRBV24-1	TRBD2	TGTGCCACCAGTGACTCTGAACCGGGACTAGCGTACAATGAGCAGTTCTTC	CATSDSEPGLAYNEQFF
NA	TRBJ2-7	TRBV5-1	TRBD2	TGCGCCAGCAGCTTGGGGCCCGGGGGGGCCCCCTACGAGCAGTACTTC	CASSLGPGGAPYEQYF
many	TRBJ2-3	TRBV7-9	TRBD1	TGTGCCAGCAGCTTAGGCAGGGGGACAGATACGCAGTATTTT	CASSLGRGTDTQYF